These 31 T cell receptor beta chains came from one sample sequenced in a study of cytomegalovirus exposure and HLA in healthy donors. The PCR employed 60 Vbeta primers together with 13 Jbeta primers. Profiled with immunoSEQ multiplex PCR; TCRdb holds only in-frame clones, not every one. The table shows over 150,000 clones, with 70% to 85% occurring only once. The specimen sequenced was PBMCs. The source of these receptors is a man aged 35 to 55 in good health and CMV-seronegative.

V gene TRBV19 combines with J gene TRBJ2-2; possibly TRBD1 for D (6 bases). V was cut by 5 bases and J by 4 bases, with 11 bases left in between. The CDR3 has 14 amino acids. Germline-derived CDR1 and CDR2 are LNHDA and SQIVND (reference sequence). The CDR3 DNA follows: TGTGCCAGTAGTGGCACAGGGTTCACCGGGGAGCTGTTTTTT. This codes for CASSGTGFTGELFF.

This clone was seen just once. V is TRBV5-1 and J is TRBJ2-7; tentatively, D is TRBD2 (7 bases). Deletions cut 3 bases from V and 5 bases from J, with 21 bases between. The V gene's germline CDR1 is SGHRS and CDR2 YFSETQ. The CDR3 is 16 amino acids. Here the CDR3 reads CASSSRGAGLLDEQYF. The DNA of the CDR3 is TGCGCCAGCAGCTCCCGGGGGGCGGGGTTGCTCGACGAGCAGTACTTC.

This clone was seen just once. This chain joins TRBV4-3 and TRBJ1-4; 9 bases line up with TRBD1. CDR1 and CDR2 from the germline V gene are LGHNA and YSLEER. The CDR3 is made up of 14 amino acids. Trimming cost V 4 bases and J 3 bases; bases outside gene matches: 0. The CDR3 region is CASSRQGANEKLFF. The CDR3, as DNA: TGCGCCAGCAGCCGACAGGGGGCTAATGAAAAACTGTTTTTT.

The gene calls are TRBV9 and TRBJ2-3, with 9 bases that match TRBD2. Per the germline V gene, CDR1 is SGDLS and CDR2 is YYNGEE. The length of the CDR3 is 14 residues. With V trimmed by 6 bases and J by 3 bases, 5 bases remained unmatched. The CDR3 protein is CASTEGLATDTQYF. CDR3 nucleotide sequence: TGTGCCAGCACCGAAGGACTAGCGACAGATACGCAGTATTTT.

The J gene is TRBJ2-3, the V gene TRBV5-4; D unresolved. V was shortened by 3 bases and J by 0 bases, with 14 bases between the two germline ends. The length of the CDR3 is 16 residues. CDR1 is SGHNT, CDR2 YYREEE, per germline (reference sequence). The CDR3 reads CASSSAELISTDTQYF. In DNA form, the CDR3 reads TGTGCCAGCAGCTCGGCCGAACTAATTAGCACAGATACGCAGTATTTT.

This chain uses TRBV29-1 with TRBJ2-2; 9 bases map to TRBD2. CDR1 and CDR2 from the germline V gene are SQVTM and ANQGSEA. The CDR3 is 16 amino acids. The V and J ends lost 4 bases and 6 bases, in that order; junction bases with no gene match: 12. The chain's CDR3 is CSVGVGGSGRAGELFF. DNA for the CDR3: TGCAGCGTTGGGGTGGGGGGTAGCGGGAGAGCCGGGGAGCTGTTTTTT.

This clone was picked up one time. The genes are TRBV6-1 and TRBJ2-7; D is perhaps TRBD2 (6 bases). There are 13 residues in the CDR3. Germline lookup yields CDR1 MNHNS and CDR2 SASEGT. Trimming stripped 8 bases from V and 2 bases from J, with 13 bases between. The CDR3 is CASSWEATYEQYF. For the CDR3, the DNA is TGTGCCAGCTCCTGGGAGGCCACCTACGAGCAGTACTTC.

The chain uses TRBV6-6 and TRBJ2-3, with 9 bases that match TRBD1. The CDR3 loop spans 15 amino acids. Germline CDR1 and CDR2: MNHNY and SVGAGI (reference sequence). Unmatched junction bases numbered 3, after V lost 2 bases and J lost 3 bases. CDR3 bases: TGTGCCAGCAGTTACCCCGACAGGGGGACAGATACGCAGTATTTT. It encodes CASSYPDRGTDTQYF.

J is TRBJ1-1 and V is TRBV2; maybe TRBD1 (5 bases). The CDR3 runs 16 residues. V lost 0 bases, J lost 1 base, and 12 bases lay in between. Germline V gene lookup returns CDR1 SNHLY and CDR2 FYNNEI. The CDR3 bases are TGTGCCAGCAGTGAAGCGCAAAGGGGCCCGAACACTGAAGCTTTCTTT. This translates into CASSEAQRGPNTEAFF. The full variable domain, in which reference TRBV2 and TRBJ1-1 provide the parts outside the CDR3, is EPEVTQTPSHQVTQMGQEVILRCVPISNHLYFYWYRQILGQKVEFLVSFYNNEISEKSEIFDDQFSVERPDGSNFTLKIRSTKLEDSAMYFCASSEAQRGPNTEAFFGQGTRLTVV.

J is TRBJ2-5 and V is TRBV19, with 10 bases identical to TRBD2. V shed 3 bases and J 5 bases; nucleotides not matched to a gene: 9. The CDR3 totals 16 residues. Germline CDR1 LNHDA, CDR2 SQIVND (reference sequence). Here the CDR3 reads CASSMRLAGARETQYF. The CDR3 DNA reads as TGTGCCAGTAGTATGCGCCTAGCGGGAGCTAGGGAGACCCAGTACTTC.

The chain uses TRBV28 and TRBJ1-2; the match to TRBD1 covers 7 bases. The V segment lost 3 bases and the J segment 8 bases; nucleotides outside the gene matches: 9. The CDR3 extends over 14 amino acids. Germline lookup yields CDR1 MDHEN and CDR2 SYDVKM. Here the CDR3 reads CASSLRQGFLGYTF. The CDR3 DNA sequence: TGTGCCAGCAGTTTGCGACAGGGCTTCTTAGGCTACACCTTC.

As concerns this clone: A junction boundary mismatches the germline segment, possibly from a read error. This rearrangement joins TRBV7-9 to TRBJ2-2; D is perhaps TRBD2 (5 bases). The CDR3 has 16 residues. CDR1 SEHNR and CDR2 FQNEAQ come from the germline V gene (reference sequence). CDR3 nucleotide sequence: TGTTCCAGCAGCCCTAGAGGAGTCCGGGGCACCGGGGAGCTGTTTTTT. This translates into CSSSPRGVRGTGELFF.

The rearrangement links TRBV6-1 to TRBJ2-7; the D is unclear. The CDR3 length is 11 residues. The germline V gene has CDR1 MNHNS and CDR2 SASEGT. Trimming took off 7 bases at V and 5 bases at J, with 9 bases between the two ends. The CDR3, as DNA: TGTGCCAGCACACTCTACGACGAGCAGTACTTC. As protein: CASTLYDEQYF.

This clone was observed a single time. V usage is TRBV28 and J usage is TRBJ2-7, with D hard to call. Germline V gene data show CDR1 as MDHEN and CDR2 as SYDVKM. The CDR3 loop spans 13 amino acids. V dropped 2 bases and J dropped 5 bases, with 10 bases sitting between them. The CDR3 region is CASSLDLNNEQYF. The CDR3 region has the DNA TGTGCCAGCAGTTTAGACTTAAACAACGAGCAGTACTTC.

The chain couples TRBV23-1 to TRBJ2-5; D unclear. TRBV23-1 is an ORF; its function is uncertain. V lost 11 bases, J lost 5 bases, and 9 bases lay in between. There are 10 residues in the CDR3. The DNA for the CDR3 is TGCGCCGGTCGCCGGGAGACCCAGTACTTC. It specifies CAGRRETQYF.

This rearrangement joins TRBV6-5 to TRBJ2-2, with 9 bases matching TRBD1. Germline V CDR1 and CDR2: MNHEY, SVGAGI. The CDR3 is 15 amino acids. V shed 6 bases and J 4 bases; nucleotides not matched to a gene: 6. For the CDR3, the DNA is TGTGCCAGCAGAGGGACAGGGATTACCACCGGGGAGCTGTTTTTT. This encodes CASRGTGITTGELFF.

V is TRBV7-9 and J is TRBJ2-7, with 7 bases lining up with TRBD1. V lost 5 bases, J lost 3 bases, and 10 bases stayed unmatched. Germline loops: CDR1 SEHNR, CDR2 FQNEAQ (reference sequence). This CDR3 is 15 amino acids long. This chain's CDR3 is CASSPPRQGGYEQYF. CDR3 bases: TGTGCCAGCAGCCCCCCCCGACAGGGCGGCTACGAGCAGTACTTC.

The chain has TRBV7-9 and TRBJ2-7; 13 positions match TRBD2. Germline V gene lookup returns CDR1 SEHNR and CDR2 FQNEAQ (reference sequence). This CDR3 region has 13 residues. The ends lost 5 bases at V and 9 bases at J; junction bases unmatched: 4. CDR3 in DNA: TGTGCCAGCAGCGCCGGGACTAGCGGGACGCAGTACTTC. The encoded protein is CASSAGTSGTQYF.

This clone has a handful of counts. V usage is TRBV2 and J usage is TRBJ2-5; D remains unclear. Germline CDR1 reads SNHLY; CDR2 reads FYNNEI. Trimming took 7 bases from V and 4 from J, leaving 7 bases between them. This CDR3 contains 11 residues. CDR3 nucleotides: TGTGCCAGCACCAAAGCAGAGACCCAGTACTTC. It specifies CASTKAETQYF. Combining the CDR3 with reference TRBV2 and TRBJ2-5 gives the whole variable domain EPEVTQTPSHQVTQMGQEVILRCVPISNHLYFYWYRQILGQKVEFLVSFYNNEISEKSEIFDDQFSVERPDGSNFTLKIRSTKLEDSAMYFCASTKAETQYFGPGTRLLVL.

The chain joins TRBV11-1 to TRBJ2-5, with 10 bases identical to TRBD1. Trimming removed 6 bases from V and 4 bases from J; junction bases left unmatched: 5. The CDR3 contains 14 residues. CDR1 and CDR2 from the germline V gene are SGHAT and FQDESV (reference sequence). CDR3 in amino acids: CASSSGTGVETQYF. The CDR3 DNA is TGTGCCAGCAGTTCCGGGACAGGGGTAGAGACCCAGTACTTC.

The V gene is TRBV29-1, the J gene TRBJ1-2, with TRBD1 as a possible D gene (5 bases). V gave up 1 base and J gave up 0 bases, with 12 bases separating them. This CDR3 comprises 15 residues. Germline lookup yields CDR1 SQVTM and CDR2 ANQGSEA. The CDR3 spells CSVEVSTETNYGYTF. CDR3 in DNA: TGCAGCGTTGAAGTTTCGACAGAAACTAACTATGGCTACACCTTC.

The chain combines TRBV28 with TRBJ1-5, with D tentatively TRBD1 (6 bases). CDR1 MDHEN and CDR2 SYDVKM come from the germline V gene. The CDR3 length is 13 residues. The ends were cut back, 6 bases at V and 6 bases at J, with 12 bases in the middle. CDR3 loop: CASRISGVQPQHF. The CDR3, as DNA: TGTGCCAGCAGGATTTCAGGGGTTCAGCCCCAGCATTTT.

The chain recombines TRBV28 with TRBJ2-7; TRBD2 is a possible D gene (6 bases). The CDR3 totals 15 residues. Trimming shortened V by 6 bases and J by 2 bases, and 17 bases separated the two germline ends. Per the germline V gene, CDR1 is MDHEN and CDR2 is SYDVKM. The CDR3 nucleotides read TGTGCCAGCAGCGACCCGGGGAGGATGACCTACGAGCAGTACTTC. Translated: CASSDPGRMTYEQYF.

This sequence joins TRBV7-2 and TRBJ2-7; D perhaps matches TRBD1 (6 bases). The CDR3 has 13 residues. Germline-derived CDR1 and CDR2 are SGHTA and FQGNSA. V lost 3 bases and J lost 3, with 9 bases in between. CDR3 region: CASSLTGYYEQYF. Here the CDR3 DNA reads TGTGCCAGCAGCTTGACAGGATACTACGAGCAGTACTTC.

This clone was observed a handful of times. The chain employs TRBV11-2 and TRBJ2-1, with TRBD2 matching over 13 bases. CDR1 SGHAT and CDR2 FQNNGV come from the germline V gene. The CDR3 has 14 residues. The trim removed 2 bases at V and 9 bases at J, leaving 1 base unmatched. The CDR3 sequence: CASSLTSGRGEQFF. The CDR3 nucleotides read TGTGCCAGCAGCTTAACTAGCGGGAGGGGTGAGCAGTTCTTC.

This rearrangement joins TRBV7-2 to TRBJ1-2, with TRBD1 identical over 7 bases. Germline trimming cut 5 bases from V and 4 bases from J; bases unmatched to any gene: 7. CDR1 and CDR2 from the germline V gene are SGHTA and FQGNSA. This CDR3 region has 14 residues. The CDR3 nucleotides are TGTGCCAGCAGCAACGGACAGGAGCGCTATGGCTACACCTTC. This sequence encodes CASSNGQERYGYTF.

This clone was seen a few times. The chain employs TRBV6-6 and TRBJ1-1, with D hard to call. Germline V lookup: CDR1 MNHNY, CDR2 SVGAGI (reference sequence). This CDR3 has 11 amino acids. Deletions cut 4 bases from V and 11 bases from J, with 11 bases between. CDR3 sequence reads: CASSLPQMAFF. CDR3 DNA sequence: TGTGCCAGCAGTTTGCCACAAATGGCTTTCTTT.

To note about this clone: The sample carries other DNA sequences with the same CDR3. The rearrangement joins TRBV5-6 to TRBJ2-5; 9 bases line up with TRBD1. This CDR3 contains 16 residues. The V and J ends lost 1 base and 3 bases, in that order; junction bases with no gene match: 7. Germline CDR1 reads SGHDT; CDR2 reads YYEEEE. The CDR3 coding sequence is TGTGCCAGCAGCTTGCCGGGACAGGGTCCGGAAGAGACCCAGTACTTC. Amino acid sequence: CASSLPGQGPEETQYF. Filled out from reference TRBV5-6 and TRBJ2-5, the complete variable domain reads DAGVTQSPTHLIKTRGQQVTLRCSPKSGHDTVSWYQQALGQGPQFIFQYYEEEERQRGNFPDRFSGHQFPNYSSELNVNALLLGDSALYLCASSLPGQGPEETQYFGPGTRLLVL.

The rearrangement joins TRBV28 to TRBJ2-5; 11 bases are a match to TRBD2. Germline V gene lookup returns CDR1 MDHEN and CDR2 SYDVKM. The CDR3 spans 14 residues. Germline trimming cut 3 bases from V and 5 bases from J; bases unmatched to any gene: 2. The CDR3 spells CASSFSGRGETQYF. In DNA form, the CDR3 reads TGTGCCAGCAGTTTTAGCGGGAGGGGGGAGACCCAGTACTTC.

V is TRBV6-5 and J is TRBJ1-1; D is perhaps TRBD1 (5 bases). The length of the CDR3 is 15 residues. The V gene lost 2 bases and the J gene lost 0 bases, with 10 bases spanning the gap. The germline gives CDR1 MNHEY, CDR2 SVGAGI. CDR3 DNA sequence: TGTGCCAGCAGTTACGGGGGGGGATTGAACACTGAAGCTTTCTTT. Protein: CASSYGGGLNTEAFF.

This chain connects TRBV7-9 to TRBJ2-1; 7 bases agree with TRBD2. V shed 5 bases and J 3 bases; nucleotides not matched to a gene: 10. The germline V gene has CDR1 SEHNR and CDR2 FQNEAQ (reference sequence). The CDR3 consists of 16 residues. The CDR3, as DNA: TGTGCCAGCAGCCCCTCGGGGTCGGGAGGCTACAATGAGCAGTTCTTC. It encodes CASSPSGSGGYNEQFF.